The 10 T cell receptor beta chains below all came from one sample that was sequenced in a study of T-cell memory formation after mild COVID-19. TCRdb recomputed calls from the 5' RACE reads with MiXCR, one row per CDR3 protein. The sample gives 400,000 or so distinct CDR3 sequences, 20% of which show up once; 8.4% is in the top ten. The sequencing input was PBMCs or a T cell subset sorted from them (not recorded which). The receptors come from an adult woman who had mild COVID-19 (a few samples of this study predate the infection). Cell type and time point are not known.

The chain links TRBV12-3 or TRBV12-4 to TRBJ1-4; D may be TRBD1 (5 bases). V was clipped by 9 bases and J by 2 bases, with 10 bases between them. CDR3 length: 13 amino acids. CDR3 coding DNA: TGTGCCAGTAGAGGGGTCACTAATGAAAAACTGTTTTTT. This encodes CASRGVTNEKLFF.

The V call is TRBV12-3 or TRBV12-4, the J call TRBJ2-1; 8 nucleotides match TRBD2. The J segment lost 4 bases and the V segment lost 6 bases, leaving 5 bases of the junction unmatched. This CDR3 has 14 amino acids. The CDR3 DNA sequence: TGTGCCAGCAGAACGGGAGGGTGGTACAATGAGCAGTTCTTC. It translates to CASRTGGWYNEQFF.

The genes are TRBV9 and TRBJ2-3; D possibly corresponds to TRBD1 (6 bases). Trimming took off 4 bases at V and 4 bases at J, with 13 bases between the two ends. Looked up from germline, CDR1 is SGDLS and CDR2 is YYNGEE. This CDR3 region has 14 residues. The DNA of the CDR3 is TGTGCCAGCAGCAGTGGTTACAGGGCAGATACGCAGTATTTT. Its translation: CASSSGYRADTQYF.

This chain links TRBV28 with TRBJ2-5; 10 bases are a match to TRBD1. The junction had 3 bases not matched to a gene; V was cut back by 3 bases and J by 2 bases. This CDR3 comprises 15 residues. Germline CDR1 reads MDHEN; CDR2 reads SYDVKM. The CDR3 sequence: CASSLTGGGQETQYF. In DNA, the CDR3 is TGTGCCAGCAGTTTGACAGGGGGCGGACAAGAGACCCAGTACTTC. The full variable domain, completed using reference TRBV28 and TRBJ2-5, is DVKVTQSSRYLVKRTGEKVFLECVQDMDHENMFWYRQDPGLGLRLIYFSYDVKMKEKGDIPEGYSVSREKKERFSLILESASTNQTSMYLCASSLTGGGQETQYFGPGTRLLVL.

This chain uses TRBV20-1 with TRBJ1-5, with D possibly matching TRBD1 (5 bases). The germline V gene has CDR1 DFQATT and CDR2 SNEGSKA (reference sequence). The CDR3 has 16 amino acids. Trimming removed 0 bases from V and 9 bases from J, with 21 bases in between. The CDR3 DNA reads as TGCAGTGCTAGAGATCCGGGACTGGGGATGGTTGGGCCCCAGCATTTT. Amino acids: CSARDPGLGMVGPQHF.

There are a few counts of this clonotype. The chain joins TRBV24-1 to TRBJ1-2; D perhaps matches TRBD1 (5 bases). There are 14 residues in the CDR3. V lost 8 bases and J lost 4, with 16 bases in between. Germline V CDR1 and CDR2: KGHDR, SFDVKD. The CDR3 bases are TGTGCCACCACACCCCGGGACGGTTCCTATGGCTACACCTTC. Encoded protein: CATTPRDGSYGYTF.

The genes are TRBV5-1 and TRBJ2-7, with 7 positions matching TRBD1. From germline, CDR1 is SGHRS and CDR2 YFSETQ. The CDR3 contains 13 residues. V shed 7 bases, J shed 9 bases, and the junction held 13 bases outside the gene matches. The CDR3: CASRDSLQWGQYF. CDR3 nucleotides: TGCGCCAGCCGGGACAGCCTCCAATGGGGGCAGTACTTC.

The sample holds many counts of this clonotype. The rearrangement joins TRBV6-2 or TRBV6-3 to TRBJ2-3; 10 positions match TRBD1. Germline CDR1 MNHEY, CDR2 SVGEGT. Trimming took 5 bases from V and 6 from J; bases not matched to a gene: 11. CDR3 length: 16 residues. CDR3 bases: TGTGCCAGCAGTCCATACCGGGACAGGGGCCGCGATACGCAGTATTTT. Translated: CASSPYRDRGRDTQYF.

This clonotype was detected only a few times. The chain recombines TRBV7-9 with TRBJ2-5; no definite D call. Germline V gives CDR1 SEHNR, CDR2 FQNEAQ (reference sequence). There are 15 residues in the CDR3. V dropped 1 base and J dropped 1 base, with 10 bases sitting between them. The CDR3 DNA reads TGTGCCAGCAGCTTAGTTCTGGGGATCCAAGAGACCCAGTACTTC. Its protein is CASSLVLGIQETQYF.

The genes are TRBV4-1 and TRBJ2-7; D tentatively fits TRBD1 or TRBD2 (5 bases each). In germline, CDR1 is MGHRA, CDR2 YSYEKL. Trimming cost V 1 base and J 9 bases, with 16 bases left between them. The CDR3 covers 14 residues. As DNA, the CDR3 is TGCGCCAGCAGCCAAGTTCCAAACGGGGCAGCGCAGTACTTC. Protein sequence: CASSQVPNGAAQYF.